This T cell receptor beta chain was found in a study of blood T cell repertoires in COVID-19. The wider study: The samples span acute and convalescent COVID-19 from the United States, Italy and Spain. Nucleic acid was either cDNA or gDNA, and it came from T cells, B-cell-depleted T cells, or PBMCs.

Seattle patients were enrolled while actively infected and followed longitudinally. Per the original methods: Reference gene primers were amplified, and this amplification served to estimate nucleated cell counts. Here immunoSEQ multiplex PCR was the method, and the copy in TCRdb shows in-frame clones only, minus some. V, J and clone size are those of that table, while D and trimming were read from the DNA. The sample consists of 200,000 to 250,000 clones, 70% to 90% of them appearing once. The clonotype originates from a man younger than 40 with COVID-19, enrolled during active disease. Source material: peripheral blood.

The CDR3 sequence: CASSSFRQGARYGYTF. The CDR3 coding sequence is TGTGCCAGCAGCTCCTTTCGACAGGGGGCGCGGTATGGCTACACCTTC. The chain combines TRBV11-1 with TRBJ1-2; 10 bases map to TRBD1. Germline lookup yields CDR1 SGHAT and CDR2 FQDESV (reference sequence). V was clipped by 4 bases and J by 5 bases; unmatched bases: 10. This CDR3 region has 16 residues. Full variable domain (rest looked up from reference TRBV11-1 and TRBJ1-2): EAEVAQSPRYKITEKSQAVAFWCDPISGHATLYWYRQILGQGPELLVQFQDESVVDDSQLPKDRFSAERLKGVDSTLKIQPAELGDSAMYLCASSSFRQGARYGYTFGSGTRLTVV.